Many counts were recorded for the clone carrying this T cell receptor (beta chain). In the original workflow: Scientists estimated how many nucleated cells there were by amplifying reference gene primers. Profiling relied on immunoSEQ multiplex PCR, and the TCRdb table lists in-frame clones only, not all of them. V and J calls and clone size follow that table, whereas D and trimming were derived from the DNA. The table records about 88,000 clones, around 72% of them present only once. This sample is part of a study of blood T cell repertoires in COVID-19. Study-wide background: From the United States, Italy and Spain came samples of acute and convalescent COVID-19. Nucleic acid was either cDNA or gDNA, and it came from T cells, B-cell-depleted T cells, or PBMCs.

This CDR3 spans 17 amino acids. V lost 0 bases, J lost 7 bases, and 14 bases stayed unmatched. Germline CDR1 is MGHRA and CDR2 is YSYEKL. V gene TRBV4-1 combines with J gene TRBJ1-1; 7 nucleotides match TRBD1. The TCR originated in a woman aged 60-70 years in a cohort sampled during active or convalescent COVID-19. The specimen was peripheral blood. CDR3 residues: CASSQDSVDRAFGEAFF. CDR3 sequence (DNA): TGCGCCAGCAGCCAAGATTCAGTTGACAGGGCGTTCGGTGAAGCTTTCTTT.